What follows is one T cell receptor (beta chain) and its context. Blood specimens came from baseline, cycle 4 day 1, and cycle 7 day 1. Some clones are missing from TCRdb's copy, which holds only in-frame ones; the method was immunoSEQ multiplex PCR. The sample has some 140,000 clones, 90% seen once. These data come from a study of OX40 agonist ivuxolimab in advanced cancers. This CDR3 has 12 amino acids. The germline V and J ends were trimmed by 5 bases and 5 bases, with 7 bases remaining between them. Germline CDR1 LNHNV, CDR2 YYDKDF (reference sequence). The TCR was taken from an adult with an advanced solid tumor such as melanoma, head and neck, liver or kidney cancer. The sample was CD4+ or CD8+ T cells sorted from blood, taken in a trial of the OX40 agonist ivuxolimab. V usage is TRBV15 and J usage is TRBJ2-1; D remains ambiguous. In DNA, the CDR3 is TGTGCCACCAGCTCCCGCAACAATGAGCAGTTCTTC. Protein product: CATSSRNNEQFF.